The rows below give T cell receptor beta chains drawn from one sample of a study of T cell responses to AZD1222 COVID-19 vaccine. Profiling relied on immunoSEQ multiplex PCR, and the TCRdb table lists in-frame clones only, not all of them. The top ten hold 5% to 5.5% of the sample, which has some 86,000 clones, about nine tenths seen once. Here the sequenced sample was peripheral blood, taken 28 days after the second AZD1222 dose. The receptors originated from an adult who received the AZD1222 COVID-19 vaccine. CDR3s include the opening cysteine and the closing phenylalanine or tryptophan. The order of the fields is clone size, D gene, V gene, CDR3 length, J gene, CDR3 DNA, CDR3 protein. The D gene is left open where the match is weak. The size field is filled for only some rows; it gives once, few, many or a size class.

clone_size: .
d_call: TRBD1
v_call: TRBV7-3
cdr3_length: 14
j_call: TRBJ2-4
cdr3_nt: TGTGCCAGCAGCCCTGGACAGGGAATGGGCATTCAGTACTTC
cdr3_aa: CASSPGQGMGIQYF

clone_size: .
d_call: .
v_call: TRBV5-8
cdr3_length: 12
j_call: TRBJ1-3
cdr3_nt: TGTGCCAGCAGCTTGGCAAAAAACACCATATATTTT
cdr3_aa: CASSLAKNTIYF

clone_size: .
d_call: .
v_call: TRBV7-8
cdr3_length: 17
j_call: TRBJ1-2
cdr3_nt: TGTGCCAGCAGCCCAGAAGGCGGACAGATTACTAACTATGGCTACACCTTC
cdr3_aa: CASSPEGGQITNYGYTF

clone_size: .
d_call: .
v_call: TRBV7-9
cdr3_length: 14
j_call: TRBJ2-5
cdr3_nt: TGTGCCAGCAGCTTAGGGCTCGGGCAAGAGACCCAGTACTTC
cdr3_aa: CASSLGLGQETQYF

clone_size: .
d_call: TRBD1
v_call: TRBV7-2
cdr3_length: 17
j_call: TRBJ2-5
cdr3_nt: TGTGCCAGCAGCTTAGTTACGGGCGGGACAGGGGGGAAGACCCAGTACTTC
cdr3_aa: CASSLVTGGTGGKTQYF

clone_size: .
d_call: TRBD1
v_call: TRBV10-3
cdr3_length: 14
j_call: TRBJ2-7
cdr3_nt: TGTGCCATCAGTGGTGGACAGGGGTTGTACGAGCAGTACTTC
cdr3_aa: CAISGGQGLYEQYF

clone_size: .
d_call: TRBD2
v_call: TRBV24-1
cdr3_length: 15
j_call: TRBJ2-5
cdr3_nt: TGTGCCACCAGTGACCTAGCGGGGGCCCAAGAGACCCAGTACTTC
cdr3_aa: CATSDLAGAQETQYF

clone_size: .
d_call: TRBD2
v_call: TRBV5-1
cdr3_length: 15
j_call: TRBJ2-1
cdr3_nt: TGCGCCAGCAGCAACACACTAGCGTACGGAAATGAGCAGTTCTTC
cdr3_aa: CASSNTLAYGNEQFF

clone_size: once
d_call: .
v_call: TRBV2
cdr3_length: 13
j_call: TRBJ1-1
cdr3_nt: TGTGCCAGCAGTACACGACAGGACACTGAAGCTTTCTTT
cdr3_aa: CASSTRQDTEAFF

clone_size: .
d_call: .
v_call: TRBV12-5
cdr3_length: 13
j_call: TRBJ1-1
cdr3_nt: TGTGCTAGTGGTCCCGATTCGAACACTGAAGCTTTCTTT
cdr3_aa: CASGPDSNTEAFF

clone_size: .
d_call: .
v_call: TRBV6-1
cdr3_length: 16
j_call: TRBJ2-1
cdr3_nt: TGTGCCAGCAGTGAAGCGCTTCGGGCTAACTACAATGAGCAGTTCTTC
cdr3_aa: CASSEALRANYNEQFF

clone_size: once
d_call: TRBD1
v_call: TRBV28
cdr3_length: 14
j_call: TRBJ1-2
cdr3_nt: TGTGCCAGCAGTTCGGGACAGGGTAAGGGAGGCTACACCTTC
cdr3_aa: CASSSGQGKGGYTF

clone_size: .
d_call: TRBD1
v_call: TRBV18
cdr3_length: 12
j_call: TRBJ1-2
cdr3_nt: TGTGCCAACTCGACGACAGGGGAAGGCTACACCTTC
cdr3_aa: CANSTTGEGYTF

clone_size: .
d_call: TRBD2
v_call: TRBV4-1
cdr3_length: 16
j_call: TRBJ2-3
cdr3_nt: TGCGCCAGCAGCCAAGATCGTTCTAGCGGCACAAATACGCAGTATTTT
cdr3_aa: CASSQDRSSGTNTQYF

clone_size: few
d_call: .
v_call: TRBV10-1
cdr3_length: 13
j_call: TRBJ1-1
cdr3_nt: TGCGCCAGCAGTGAGTCAATGAACACTGAAGCTTTCTTT
cdr3_aa: CASSESMNTEAFF

clone_size: .
d_call: TRBD2
v_call: TRBV9
cdr3_length: 16
j_call: TRBJ2-5
cdr3_nt: TGTGCCAGCAGCGTAGGAGATAGCGGGGAGTCTCAGACCCAGTACTTC
cdr3_aa: CASSVGDSGESQTQYF

clone_size: .
d_call: .
v_call: TRBV4-1
cdr3_length: 15
j_call: TRBJ2-7
cdr3_nt: TGCGCCAGCAGCCAAATCCATACAGGGAGGCACGAGCAGTACTTC
cdr3_aa: CASSQIHTGRHEQYF

clone_size: few
d_call: .
v_call: TRBV4-1
cdr3_length: 14
j_call: TRBJ1-5
cdr3_nt: TGCGCCAGCAGCCTGCAGGAGGGTAATCAGCCCCAGCATTTT
cdr3_aa: CASSLQEGNQPQHF

clone_size: once
d_call: .
v_call: TRBV7-6
cdr3_length: 15
j_call: TRBJ1-5
cdr3_nt: TGTGCCAGCAGCTTAGGGGGATCTGGCAATCAGCCCCAGCATTTT
cdr3_aa: CASSLGGSGNQPQHF

clone_size: .
d_call: TRBD1
v_call: TRBV18
cdr3_length: 15
j_call: TRBJ2-3
cdr3_nt: TGTGCCAGCTCAGCGAATGCAGGGGGCGCAGATACGCAGTATTTT
cdr3_aa: CASSANAGGADTQYF

clone_size: .
d_call: .
v_call: TRBV27
cdr3_length: 16
j_call: TRBJ1-6
cdr3_nt: TGTGCCAGCAGTTCCCCGGGCCGGCAGGCCGCCTACACCCTCCACTTT
cdr3_aa: CASSSPGRQAAYTLHF

clone_size: once
d_call: .
v_call: TRBV27
cdr3_length: 17
j_call: TRBJ1-1
cdr3_nt: TGTGCCAGCAGTGGACGAAAGGGGCCGACTTCGAACACTGAAGCTTTCTTT
cdr3_aa: CASSGRKGPTSNTEAFF

clone_size: .
d_call: .
v_call: TRBV7-8
cdr3_length: 14
j_call: TRBJ2-3
cdr3_nt: TGTGCCAGCAGGGTACAGGGGGGGACAGATACGCAGTATTTT
cdr3_aa: CASRVQGGTDTQYF

clone_size: .
d_call: TRBD1
v_call: TRBV14
cdr3_length: 16
j_call: TRBJ2-3
cdr3_nt: TGTGCCAGCAGCCTCGACAGGGGAGGCCTCACAGATACGCAGTATTTT
cdr3_aa: CASSLDRGGLTDTQYF

clone_size: once
d_call: TRBD1
v_call: TRBV5-8
cdr3_length: 17
j_call: TRBJ1-1
cdr3_nt: TGTGCCAGCAGCTCCGGGACAGGGGGCACGATGAACACTGAAGCTTTCTTT
cdr3_aa: CASSSGTGGTMNTEAFF

clone_size: .
d_call: TRBD1
v_call: TRBV28
cdr3_length: 14
j_call: TRBJ1-2
cdr3_nt: TGTGCCAGCGTAGCGGGACAGGGGAACTATGGCTACACCTTC
cdr3_aa: CASVAGQGNYGYTF

clone_size: .
d_call: .
v_call: TRBV5-1
cdr3_length: 14
j_call: TRBJ2-3
cdr3_nt: TGCGCCAGCAGCTTGAGTCCCGGACTAGATACGCAGTATTTT
cdr3_aa: CASSLSPGLDTQYF

clone_size: .
d_call: .
v_call: TRBV27
cdr3_length: 15
j_call: TRBJ2-5
cdr3_nt: TGTGCCAGCAGTCTTAAAGCCCTTTTCCAAGAGACCCAGTACTTC
cdr3_aa: CASSLKALFQETQYF

clone_size: .
d_call: .
v_call: TRBV29-1
cdr3_length: 12
j_call: TRBJ2-6
cdr3_nt: TGCAGCGTTGGGGCTGGGGCCAACGTCCTGACTTTC
cdr3_aa: CSVGAGANVLTF

clone_size: .
d_call: TRBD1
v_call: TRBV12-3/TRBV12-4
cdr3_length: 13
j_call: TRBJ2-1
cdr3_nt: TGTGCCAGCAGTTTTAAGGGGGCAGGTGAGCAGTTCTTC
cdr3_aa: CASSFKGAGEQFF

clone_size: .
d_call: .
v_call: TRBV5-8
cdr3_length: 15
j_call: TRBJ2-3
cdr3_nt: TGTGCCAGCATTTCCTGGACCGTCCCCCCAGATACGCAGTATTTT
cdr3_aa: CASISWTVPPDTQYF

clone_size: .
d_call: .
v_call: TRBV28
cdr3_length: 13
j_call: TRBJ2-7
cdr3_nt: TGTGCCAGCAGTTCCGACTTCCCCTACGAGCAGTACTTC
cdr3_aa: CASSSDFPYEQYF

clone_size: .
d_call: TRBD1
v_call: TRBV6-5
cdr3_length: 13
j_call: TRBJ1-2
cdr3_nt: TGTGCCAGCACGGGAGGACAGGGTTTAAGCTACACCTTC
cdr3_aa: CASTGGQGLSYTF

clone_size: .
d_call: .
v_call: TRBV6-2/TRBV6-3
cdr3_length: 13
j_call: TRBJ1-2
cdr3_nt: TGTGCCAGCAGCTCCCTCGGGGGGTTCGGCTACACCTTC
cdr3_aa: CASSSLGGFGYTF

clone_size: .
d_call: TRBD1
v_call: TRBV5-8
cdr3_length: 13
j_call: TRBJ2-7
cdr3_nt: TGTGCCAGCAGCCGACAGGGCTACTACGAGCAGTACTTC
cdr3_aa: CASSRQGYYEQYF

clone_size: .
d_call: TRBD2
v_call: TRBV27
cdr3_length: 15
j_call: TRBJ2-3
cdr3_nt: TGTGCCAGCCTCGCCTCTAGCGGGCGCACAGATACGCAGTATTTT
cdr3_aa: CASLASSGRTDTQYF

clone_size: .
d_call: .
v_call: TRBV10-3
cdr3_length: 15
j_call: TRBJ2-7
cdr3_nt: TGTGCCATCGGCCTCGACACGTTGAGCTCCTACGAGCAGTACTTC
cdr3_aa: CAIGLDTLSSYEQYF

clone_size: .
d_call: .
v_call: TRBV2
cdr3_length: 15
j_call: TRBJ1-6
cdr3_nt: TGTGCCAGCAATAGCTTCGACGGGCAGAATTCACCCCTCCACTTT
cdr3_aa: CASNSFDGQNSPLHF

clone_size: .
d_call: TRBD1
v_call: TRBV5-1
cdr3_length: 16
j_call: TRBJ1-1
cdr3_nt: TGCGCCAGCAGTTTGAGTCCGGGACAGGGGGCGTCTGAAGCTTTCTTT
cdr3_aa: CASSLSPGQGASEAFF

clone_size: .
d_call: .
v_call: TRBV27
cdr3_length: 15
j_call: TRBJ2-7
cdr3_nt: TGTGCCAGCAGTTTACGGGGGCACGCGATCTACGAGCAGTACTTC
cdr3_aa: CASSLRGHAIYEQYF

clone_size: once
d_call: .
v_call: TRBV5-1
cdr3_length: 14
j_call: TRBJ1-2
cdr3_nt: TGCGCCAGCAGCCCGGGGACATCCAACTATGGCTACACCTTC
cdr3_aa: CASSPGTSNYGYTF

clone_size: .
d_call: .
v_call: TRBV11-2
cdr3_length: 13
j_call: TRBJ1-2
cdr3_nt: TGTGCCAGCAGCCTACCCGGGACGGATGGCTACACCTTC
cdr3_aa: CASSLPGTDGYTF

clone_size: .
d_call: TRBD2
v_call: TRBV7-2
cdr3_length: 16
j_call: TRBJ2-5
cdr3_nt: TGTGCCAGCAGCTTAGGTAGCGGGGCGGTACAAGAGACCCAGTACTTC
cdr3_aa: CASSLGSGAVQETQYF

clone_size: .
d_call: TRBD2
v_call: TRBV27
cdr3_length: 16
j_call: TRBJ2-1
cdr3_nt: TGTGCCAGCAGTTTACCCAGCGGGGGCCCCCACAATGAGCAGTTCTTC
cdr3_aa: CASSLPSGGPHNEQFF

clone_size: .
d_call: .
v_call: TRBV9
cdr3_length: 14
j_call: TRBJ1-1
cdr3_nt: TGTGCCAGCAGCGAGACGTCGCTGAACACTGAAGCTTTCTTT
cdr3_aa: CASSETSLNTEAFF

clone_size: .
d_call: .
v_call: TRBV6-2/TRBV6-3
cdr3_length: 14
j_call: TRBJ1-2
cdr3_nt: TGTGCCAGCAGTCCAGGGATATCTAACTATGGCTACACCTTC
cdr3_aa: CASSPGISNYGYTF

clone_size: once
d_call: .
v_call: TRBV28
cdr3_length: 17
j_call: TRBJ1-3
cdr3_nt: TGTGCCAGCAGTTTAACCGGAGGGGGTAACTCTGGAAACACCATATATTTT
cdr3_aa: CASSLTGGGNSGNTIYF

clone_size: once
d_call: .
v_call: TRBV24-1
cdr3_length: 14
j_call: TRBJ2-2
cdr3_nt: TGTGCCACCAGTGCGACAACTCACACCGGGGAGCTGTTTTTT
cdr3_aa: CATSATTHTGELFF

clone_size: .
d_call: TRBD2
v_call: TRBV7-6
cdr3_length: 14
j_call: TRBJ2-7
cdr3_nt: TGTGCCAGCAGCTCTCCTAGCGGGGCGGGGGAGCAGTACTTC
cdr3_aa: CASSSPSGAGEQYF

clone_size: .
d_call: TRBD1
v_call: TRBV19
cdr3_length: 16
j_call: TRBJ1-1
cdr3_nt: TGTGCCAGTAACCCCCTTCGGACAGGTGGGAACACTGAAGCTTTCTTT
cdr3_aa: CASNPLRTGGNTEAFF

clone_size: .
d_call: .
v_call: TRBV9
cdr3_length: 14
j_call: TRBJ2-5
cdr3_nt: TGTGCCAGCAGCGGGGGGGTAGCCCAAGAGACCCAGTACTTC
cdr3_aa: CASSGGVAQETQYF

clone_size: .
d_call: TRBD1
v_call: TRBV30
cdr3_length: 16
j_call: TRBJ2-3
cdr3_nt: TGTGCCTGGAGTGACGACAGGGGCCGAACCACAGATACGCAGTATTTT
cdr3_aa: CAWSDDRGRTTDTQYF

clone_size: .
d_call: .
v_call: TRBV28
cdr3_length: 14
j_call: TRBJ2-5
cdr3_nt: TGTGCCAGCAGGAAGGTGAGGGGTTCCAGTCCCCAGTACTTC
cdr3_aa: CASRKVRGSSPQYF